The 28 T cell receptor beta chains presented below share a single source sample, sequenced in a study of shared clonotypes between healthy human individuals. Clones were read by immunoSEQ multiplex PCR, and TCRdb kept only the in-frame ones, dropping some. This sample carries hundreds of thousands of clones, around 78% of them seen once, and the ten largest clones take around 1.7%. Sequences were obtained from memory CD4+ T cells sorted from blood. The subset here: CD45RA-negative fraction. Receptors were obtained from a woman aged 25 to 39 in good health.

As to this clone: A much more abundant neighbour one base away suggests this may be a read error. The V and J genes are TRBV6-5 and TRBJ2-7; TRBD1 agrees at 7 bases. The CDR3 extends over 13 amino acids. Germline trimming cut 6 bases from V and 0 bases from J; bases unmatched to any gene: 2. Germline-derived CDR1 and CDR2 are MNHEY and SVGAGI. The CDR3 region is CASRTGSSYEQYF. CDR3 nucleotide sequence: TGTGCCAGCAGGACAGGGAGCTCCTACGAGCAGTACTTC.

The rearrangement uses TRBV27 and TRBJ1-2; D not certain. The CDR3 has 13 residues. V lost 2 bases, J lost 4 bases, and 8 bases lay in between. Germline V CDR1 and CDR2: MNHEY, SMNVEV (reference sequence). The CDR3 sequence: CASSLQAAYGYTF. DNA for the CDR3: TGTGCCAGCAGTTTACAGGCCGCCTATGGCTACACCTTC.

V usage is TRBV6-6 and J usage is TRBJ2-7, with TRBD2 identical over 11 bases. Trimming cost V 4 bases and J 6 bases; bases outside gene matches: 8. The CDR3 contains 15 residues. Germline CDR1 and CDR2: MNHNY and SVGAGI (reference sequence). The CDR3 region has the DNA TGTGCCAGCAGTTCTCCGACTAGCGGGAAAAGCGAGCAGTACTTC. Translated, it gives CASSSPTSGKSEQYF.

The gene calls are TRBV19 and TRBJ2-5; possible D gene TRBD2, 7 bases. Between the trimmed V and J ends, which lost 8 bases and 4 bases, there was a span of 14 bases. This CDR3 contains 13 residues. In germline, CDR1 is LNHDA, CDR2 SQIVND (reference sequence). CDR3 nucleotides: TGTGCCAGTCGAAGGGGGGGGACAGAGACCCAGTACTTC. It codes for CASRRGGTETQYF.

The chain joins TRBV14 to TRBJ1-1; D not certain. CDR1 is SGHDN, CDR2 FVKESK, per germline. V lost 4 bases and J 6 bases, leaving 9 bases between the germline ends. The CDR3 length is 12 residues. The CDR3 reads CASSLLTAEAFF. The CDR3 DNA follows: TGTGCCAGCAGCCTACTTACCGCTGAAGCTTTCTTT.

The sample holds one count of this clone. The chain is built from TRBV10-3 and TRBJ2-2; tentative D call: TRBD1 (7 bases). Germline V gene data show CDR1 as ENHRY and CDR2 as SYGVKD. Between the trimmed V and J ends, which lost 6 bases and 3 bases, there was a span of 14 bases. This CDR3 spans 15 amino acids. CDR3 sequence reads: CAISLQGGYTGELFF. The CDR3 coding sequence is TGTGCCATCAGCCTTCAGGGGGGCTACACCGGGGAGCTGTTTTTT.

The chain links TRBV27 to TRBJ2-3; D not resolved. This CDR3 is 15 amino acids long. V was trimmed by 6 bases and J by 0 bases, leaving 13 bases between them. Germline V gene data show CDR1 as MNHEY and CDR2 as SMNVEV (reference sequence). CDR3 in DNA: TGTGCCAGCAGCCGCCGCGGATATAGCACAGATACGCAGTATTTT. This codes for CASSRRGYSTDTQYF.

The chain's CDR3 is CASSLKGTPNTEAFF. The CDR3 DNA reads TGTGCCAGCAGCTTGAAGGGGACACCGAACACTGAAGCTTTCTTT. The V call is TRBV7-9, the J call TRBJ1-1, with D perhaps matching TRBD1 (6 bases). Germline CDR1 reads SEHNR; CDR2 reads FQNEAQ (reference sequence). V lost 3 bases and J 1 base, leaving 12 bases between the germline ends. The CDR3 runs 15 residues.

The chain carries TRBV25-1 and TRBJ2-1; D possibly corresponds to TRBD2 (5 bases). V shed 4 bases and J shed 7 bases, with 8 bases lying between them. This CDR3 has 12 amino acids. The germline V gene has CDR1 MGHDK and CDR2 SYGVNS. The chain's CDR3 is CASSGTGNEQFF. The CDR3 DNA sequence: TGTGCCAGCAGTGGAACGGGAAATGAGCAGTTCTTC.

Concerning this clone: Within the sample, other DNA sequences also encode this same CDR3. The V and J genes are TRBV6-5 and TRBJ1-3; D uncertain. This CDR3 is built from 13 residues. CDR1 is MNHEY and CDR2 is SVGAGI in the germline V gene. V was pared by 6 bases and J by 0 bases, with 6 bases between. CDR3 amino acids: CASRVDSGNTIYF. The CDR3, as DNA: TGTGCCAGCAGGGTCGACTCTGGAAACACCATATATTTT.

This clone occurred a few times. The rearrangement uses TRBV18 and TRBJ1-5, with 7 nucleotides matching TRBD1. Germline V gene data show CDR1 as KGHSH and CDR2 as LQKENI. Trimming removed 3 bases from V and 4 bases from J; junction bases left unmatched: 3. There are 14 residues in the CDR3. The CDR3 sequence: CASSPGQQNQPQHF. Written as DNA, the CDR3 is TGTGCCAGCTCACCGGGACAGCAGAATCAGCCCCAGCATTTT. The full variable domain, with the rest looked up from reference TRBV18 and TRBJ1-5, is NAGVMQNPRHLVRRRGQEARLRCSPMKGHSHVYWYRQLPEEGLKFMVYLQKENIIDESGMPKERFSAEFPKEGPSILRIQQVVRGDSAAYFCASSPGQQNQPQHFGDGTRLSIL.

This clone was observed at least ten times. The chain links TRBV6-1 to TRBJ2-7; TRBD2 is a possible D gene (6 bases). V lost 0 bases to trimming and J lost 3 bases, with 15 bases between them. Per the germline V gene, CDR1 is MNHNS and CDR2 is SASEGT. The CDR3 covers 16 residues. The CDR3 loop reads CASSEALLSGLYEQYF. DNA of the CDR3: TGTGCCAGCAGTGAAGCCTTACTTAGCGGACTCTACGAGCAGTACTTC.

The CDR3 spells CASSEAGPNYGYTF. CDR3 in DNA: TGTGCCAGCAGTGAAGCAGGCCCTAACTATGGCTACACCTTC. This sequence joins TRBV2 and TRBJ1-2; no firm D call. Germline assignment: CDR1 SNHLY and CDR2 FYNNEI. Trimming cost V 0 bases and J 0 bases, with 5 bases left between them. CDR3 length equals 14 residues.

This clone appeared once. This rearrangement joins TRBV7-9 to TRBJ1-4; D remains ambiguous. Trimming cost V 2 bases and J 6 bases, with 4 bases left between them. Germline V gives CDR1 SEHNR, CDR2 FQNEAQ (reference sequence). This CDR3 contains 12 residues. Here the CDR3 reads CASSLIDEKLFF. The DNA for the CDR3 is TGTGCCAGCAGCTTAATTGATGAAAAACTGTTTTTT.

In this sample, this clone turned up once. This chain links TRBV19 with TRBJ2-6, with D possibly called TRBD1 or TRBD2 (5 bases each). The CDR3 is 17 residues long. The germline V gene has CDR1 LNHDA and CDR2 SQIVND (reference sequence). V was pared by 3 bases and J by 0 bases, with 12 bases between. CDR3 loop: CASSMQGRNSGANVLTF. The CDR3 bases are TGTGCCAGTAGTATGCAGGGACGGAACTCTGGGGCCAACGTCCTGACTTTC.

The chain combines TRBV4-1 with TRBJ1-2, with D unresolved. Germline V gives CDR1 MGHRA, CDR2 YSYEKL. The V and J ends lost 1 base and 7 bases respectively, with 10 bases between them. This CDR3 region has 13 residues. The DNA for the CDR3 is TGCGCCAGCAGCCAAGTCAAAGGGAGTGGCTACACCTTC. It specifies CASSQVKGSGYTF.

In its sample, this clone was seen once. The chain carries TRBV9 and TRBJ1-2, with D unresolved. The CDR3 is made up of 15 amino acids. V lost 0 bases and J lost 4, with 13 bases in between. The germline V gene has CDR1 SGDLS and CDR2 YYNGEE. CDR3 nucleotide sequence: TGTGCCAGCAGCGTAGCTCCGGGAGAGGCCTATGGCTACACCTTC. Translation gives CASSVAPGEAYGYTF.

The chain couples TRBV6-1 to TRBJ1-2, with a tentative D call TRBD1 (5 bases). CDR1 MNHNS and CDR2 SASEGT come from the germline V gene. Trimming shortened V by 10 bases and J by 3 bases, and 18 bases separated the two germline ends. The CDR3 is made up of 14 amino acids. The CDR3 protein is CATSFGVGDYGYTF. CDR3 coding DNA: TGTGCCACCAGCTTTGGGGTGGGGGACTATGGCTACACCTTC.

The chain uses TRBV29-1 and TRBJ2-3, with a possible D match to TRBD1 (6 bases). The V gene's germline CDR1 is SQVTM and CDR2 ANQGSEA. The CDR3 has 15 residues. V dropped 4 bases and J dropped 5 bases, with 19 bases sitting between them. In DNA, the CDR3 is TGCAGCGTTGGGACAGACTTGCTCGGAGGAGATACGCAGTATTTT. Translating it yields CSVGTDLLGGDTQYF.

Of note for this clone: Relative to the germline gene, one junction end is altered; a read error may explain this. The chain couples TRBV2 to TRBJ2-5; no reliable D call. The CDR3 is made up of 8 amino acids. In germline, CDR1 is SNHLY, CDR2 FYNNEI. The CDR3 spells CASRRHNF. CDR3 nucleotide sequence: TGTGCCAGCCGCCGACACAACTTC.

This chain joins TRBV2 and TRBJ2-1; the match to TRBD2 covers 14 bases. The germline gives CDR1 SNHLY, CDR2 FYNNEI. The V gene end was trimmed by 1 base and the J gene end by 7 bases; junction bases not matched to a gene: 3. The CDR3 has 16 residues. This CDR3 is CASSEDGLAGGNEQFF. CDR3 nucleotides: TGTGCCAGCAGTGAAGACGGACTAGCGGGAGGAAATGAGCAGTTCTTC.

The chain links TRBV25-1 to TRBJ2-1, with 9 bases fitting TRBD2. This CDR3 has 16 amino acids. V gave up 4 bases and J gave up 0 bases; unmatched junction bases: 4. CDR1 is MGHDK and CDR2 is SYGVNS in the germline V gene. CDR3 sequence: CASSGLAASSYNEQFF. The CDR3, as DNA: TGTGCCAGCAGTGGACTAGCGGCGAGCTCCTACAATGAGCAGTTCTTC. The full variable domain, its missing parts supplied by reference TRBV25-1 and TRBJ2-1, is EADIYQTPRYLVIGTGKKITLECSQTMGHDKMYWYQQDPGMELHLIHYSYGVNSTEKGDLSSESTVSRIRTEHFPLTLESARPSHTSQYLCASSGLAASSYNEQFFGPGTRLTVL.

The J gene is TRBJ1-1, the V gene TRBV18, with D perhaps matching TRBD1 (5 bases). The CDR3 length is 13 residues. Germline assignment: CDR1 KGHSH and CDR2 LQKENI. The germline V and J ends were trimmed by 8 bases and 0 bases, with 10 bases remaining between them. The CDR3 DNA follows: TGTGCCAGCCAAGGGGACTTGAACACTGAAGCTTTCTTT. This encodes CASQGDLNTEAFF.

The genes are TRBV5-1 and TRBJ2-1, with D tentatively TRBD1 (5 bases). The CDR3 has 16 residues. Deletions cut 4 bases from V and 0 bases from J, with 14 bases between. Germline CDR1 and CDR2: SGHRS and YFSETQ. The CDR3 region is CASSPGGAPSYNEQFF. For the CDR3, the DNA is TGCGCCAGCAGCCCAGGTGGGGCCCCCTCCTACAATGAGCAGTTCTTC.

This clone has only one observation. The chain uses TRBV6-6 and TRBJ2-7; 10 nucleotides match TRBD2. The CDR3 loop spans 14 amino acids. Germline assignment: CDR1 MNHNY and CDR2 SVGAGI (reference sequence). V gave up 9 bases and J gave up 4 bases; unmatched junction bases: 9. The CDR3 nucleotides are TGTGCCAGTACCAGGCTAGCGGGGGCATACGAGCAGTACTTC. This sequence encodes CASTRLAGAYEQYF.

This CDR3 is CAINSQGQTYEQYF. In DNA form, the CDR3 reads TGTGCCATCAATTCACAGGGCCAAACCTACGAGCAGTACTTC. The chain combines TRBV10-3 with TRBJ2-7; the D gene is possibly TRBD1 (6 bases). This CDR3 contains 14 residues. Between the trimmed V and J ends, which lost 7 bases and 2 bases, there was a span of 15 bases. Looked up from germline, CDR1 is ENHRY and CDR2 is SYGVKD.

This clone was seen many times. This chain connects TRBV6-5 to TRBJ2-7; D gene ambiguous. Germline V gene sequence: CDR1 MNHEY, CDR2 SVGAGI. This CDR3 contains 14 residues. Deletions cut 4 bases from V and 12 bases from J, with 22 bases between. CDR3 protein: CASSSTLSETHWYF. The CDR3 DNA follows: TGTGCCAGCAGTTCAACCCTATCGGAGACACACTGGTACTTC.

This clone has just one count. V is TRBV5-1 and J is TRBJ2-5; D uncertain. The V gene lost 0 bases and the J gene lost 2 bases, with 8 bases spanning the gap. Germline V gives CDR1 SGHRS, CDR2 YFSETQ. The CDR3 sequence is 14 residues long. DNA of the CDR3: TGCGCCAGCAGCTTGGTAACACAGCAAGAGACCCAGTACTTC. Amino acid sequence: CASSLVTQQETQYF. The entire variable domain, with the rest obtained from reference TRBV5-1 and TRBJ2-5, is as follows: KAGVTQTPRYLIKTRGQQVTLSCSPISGHRSVSWYQQTPGQGLQFLFEYFSETQRNKGNFPGRFSGRQFSNSRSEMNVSTLELGDSALYLCASSLVTQQETQYFGPGTRLLVL.